These 3 T cell receptor beta chains originate from one sample sequenced in a study of response to subunit inactivated influenza vaccine. A single record per CDR3 protein comes from TCRdb applying MiXCR to the RT-PCR reads. Seen here are 860,000 or so distinct CDR3 sequences, 21% observed once, and the top ten hold roughly 10%. The input for sequencing was PBMCs from blood, taken 5 to 6 days after vaccination. The receptor source for this set is a man aged 45-65 years who received an inactivated influenza vaccine.

This clonotype was counted many times. The chain carries TRBV29-1 and TRBJ2-7; D gene ambiguous. The CDR3 consists of 12 residues. V was pared by 4 bases and J by 5 bases, with 12 bases between. Germline-derived CDR1 and CDR2 are SQVTM and ANQGSEA. The CDR3 DNA follows: TGCAGCGTTGTCTTTACAAGGAACGAGCAGTACTTC. It is translated as CSVVFTRNEQYF.

This clonotype was seen more than once but under ten times. DNA of the CDR3: TGCGCCAGCAGCTTGGATGGGGGGGCTCTTCAGCCCCAGCATTTT. It translates to CASSLDGGALQPQHF. The chain is built from TRBV5-1 and TRBJ1-5; maybe TRBD1 (6 bases). The germline V gene has CDR1 SGHRS and CDR2 YFSETQ. Trimming took 0 bases from V and 6 from J, leaving 13 bases between them. This CDR3 has 15 residues. Complete variable domain (other parts from reference TRBV5-1 and TRBJ1-5): KAGVTQTPRYLIKTRGQQVTLSCSPISGHRSVSWYQQTPGQGLQFLFEYFSETQRNKGNFPGRFSGRQFSNSRSEMNVSTLELGDSALYLCASSLDGGALQPQHFGDGTRLSIL.

This clonotype was seen a few times. The CDR3 reads CSARDWSAHNSPLHF. Written as DNA, the CDR3 is TGCAGTGCTAGAGATTGGTCGGCCCATAATTCACCCCTCCACTTT. V is TRBV20-1 and J is TRBJ1-6; D call uncertain. Trimming cost V 0 bases and J 5 bases, with 11 bases left between them. Germline V gene sequence: CDR1 DFQATT, CDR2 SNEGSKA (reference sequence). The length of the CDR3 is 15 residues.